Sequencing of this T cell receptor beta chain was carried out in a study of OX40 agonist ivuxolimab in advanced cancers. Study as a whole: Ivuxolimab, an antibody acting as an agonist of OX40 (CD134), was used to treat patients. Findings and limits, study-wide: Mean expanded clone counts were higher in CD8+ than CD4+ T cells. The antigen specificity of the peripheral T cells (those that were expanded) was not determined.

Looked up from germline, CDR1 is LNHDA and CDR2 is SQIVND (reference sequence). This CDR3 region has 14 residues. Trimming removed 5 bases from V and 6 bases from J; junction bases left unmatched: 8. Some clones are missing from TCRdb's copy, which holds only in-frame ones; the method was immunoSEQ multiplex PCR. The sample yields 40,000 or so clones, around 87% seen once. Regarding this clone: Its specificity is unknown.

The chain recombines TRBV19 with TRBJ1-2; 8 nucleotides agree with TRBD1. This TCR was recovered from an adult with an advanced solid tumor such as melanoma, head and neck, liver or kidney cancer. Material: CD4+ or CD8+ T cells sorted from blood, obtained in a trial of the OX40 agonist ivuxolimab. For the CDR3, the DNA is TGTGCCAGTAGTCTCTTGGACAGGGACCATGGCTACACCTTC. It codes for CASSLLDRDHGYTF. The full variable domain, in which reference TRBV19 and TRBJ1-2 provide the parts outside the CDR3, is DGGITQSPKYLFRKEGQNVTLSCEQNLNHDAMYWYRQDPGQGLRLIYYSQIVNDFQKGDIAEGYSVSREKKESFPLTVTSAQKNPTAFYLCASSLLDRDHGYTFGSGTRLTVV.